A single TCR beta chain is shown here with its context. Its antigen is currently unknown. These data are taken from a study of cytomegalovirus exposure and HLA in healthy donors. On the study more broadly: Among fewer than 500 genotyped donors, roughly 80% fell in the Caucasian-associated ancestry cluster.

The CDR3 totals 14 residues. V dropped 7 bases and J dropped 4 bases, with 16 bases sitting between them. Germline V gene sequence: CDR1 SNHLY, CDR2 FYNNEI. Study observations and caveats: While the bulk of TCR sequences proved rare, some public TCRs turned up in many donors. Cytomegalovirus status was reportedly diagnosed by the classifier with high specificity and sensitivity. A previous analysis found most TCR beta V segments productive roughly 87% or roughly 30% of the time.

It was with 60 Vbeta and 13 Jbeta primers that the PCR ran. The data were produced by immunoSEQ multiplex PCR, yet TCRdb's version contains in-frame clones alone and is incomplete. The sample records about 110,000 clones, approximately 76% being singletons. The receptor's source is a woman in her forties or fifties in good health and CMV-seropositive. The chain joins TRBV2 to TRBJ1-2; weak D call: TRBD1 (5 bases). Sequencing was performed on PBMCs. In nucleotides, the CDR3 is TGTGCCAGCAACGATCCCGGGACTCTCTATGGCTACACCTTC. This gives the protein CASNDPGTLYGYTF.